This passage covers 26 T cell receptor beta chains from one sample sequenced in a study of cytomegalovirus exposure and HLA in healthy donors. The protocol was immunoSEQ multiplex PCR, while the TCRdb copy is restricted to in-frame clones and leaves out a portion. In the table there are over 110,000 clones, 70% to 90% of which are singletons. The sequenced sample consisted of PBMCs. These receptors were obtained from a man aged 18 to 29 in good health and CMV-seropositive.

CDR3 loop: CASSSDSNQPQHF. DNA for the CDR3: TGTGCCAGCAGTTCAGATAGCAATCAGCCCCAGCATTTT. The chain is built from TRBV6-6 and TRBJ1-5; D gene unclear. Germline loops: CDR1 MNHNY, CDR2 SVGAGI (reference sequence). The CDR3 is made up of 13 amino acids. With 4 bases removed from V and 0 bases from J, the gap between germline ends came to 4 bases.

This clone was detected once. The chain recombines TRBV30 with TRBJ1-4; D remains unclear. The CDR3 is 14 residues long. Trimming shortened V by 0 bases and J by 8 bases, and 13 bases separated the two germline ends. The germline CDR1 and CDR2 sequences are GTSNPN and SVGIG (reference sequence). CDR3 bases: TGTGCCTGGAGTGTACGGAGTAAACTGGAAAAACTGTTTTTT. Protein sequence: CAWSVRSKLEKLFF.

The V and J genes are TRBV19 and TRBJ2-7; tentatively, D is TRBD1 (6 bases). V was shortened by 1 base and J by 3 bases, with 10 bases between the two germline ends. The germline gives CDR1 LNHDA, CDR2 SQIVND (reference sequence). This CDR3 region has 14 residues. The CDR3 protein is CASSIGQGNYEQYF. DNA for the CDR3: TGTGCCAGTAGTATAGGGCAGGGGAACTACGAGCAGTACTTC.

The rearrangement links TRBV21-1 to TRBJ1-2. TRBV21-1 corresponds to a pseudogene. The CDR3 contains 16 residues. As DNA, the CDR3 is TGTGCCAGCAGCAAGGGACTGGCCTACTTAGCCTATGGCTACACCTTC. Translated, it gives CASSKGLAYLAYGYTF.

CDR3 sequence reads: CAWSADRADTGELFF. CDR3 coding DNA: TGTGCCTGGAGTGCCGACAGGGCCGACACCGGGGAGCTGTTTTTT. V is TRBV30 and J is TRBJ2-2, with TRBD1 matching 7 bases. The V gene's germline CDR1 is GTSNPN and CDR2 SVGIG (reference sequence). This CDR3 has 15 amino acids. With V trimmed by 1 base and J by 3 bases, 5 bases remained unmatched.

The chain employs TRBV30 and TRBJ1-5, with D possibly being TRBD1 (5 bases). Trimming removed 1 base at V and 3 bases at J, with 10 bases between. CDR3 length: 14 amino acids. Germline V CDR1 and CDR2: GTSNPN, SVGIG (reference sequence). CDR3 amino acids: CAWSGGEDNQPQHF. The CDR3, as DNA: TGTGCCTGGAGTGGAGGGGAGGACAATCAGCCCCAGCATTTT.

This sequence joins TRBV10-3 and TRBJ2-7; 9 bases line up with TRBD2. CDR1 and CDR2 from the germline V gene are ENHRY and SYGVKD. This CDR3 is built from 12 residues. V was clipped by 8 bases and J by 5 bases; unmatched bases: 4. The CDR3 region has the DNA TGTGCCATCGGGGCTAGCGGGAACGAGCAGTACTTC. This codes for CAIGASGNEQYF.

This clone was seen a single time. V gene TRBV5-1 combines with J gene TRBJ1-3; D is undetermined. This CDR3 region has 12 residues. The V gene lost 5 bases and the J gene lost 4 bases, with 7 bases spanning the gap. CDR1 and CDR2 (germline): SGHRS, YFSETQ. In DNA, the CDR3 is TGCGCCAGCAGTGACAAGGGAAACACCATATATTTT. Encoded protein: CASSDKGNTIYF.

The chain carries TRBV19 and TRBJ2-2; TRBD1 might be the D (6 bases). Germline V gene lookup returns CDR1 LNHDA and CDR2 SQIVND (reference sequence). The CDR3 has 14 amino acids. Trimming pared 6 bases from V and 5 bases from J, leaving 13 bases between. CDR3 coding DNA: TGTGCCAGTAGAGGACCTAGGGGGACCGGGGAGCTGTTTTTT. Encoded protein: CASRGPRGTGELFF.

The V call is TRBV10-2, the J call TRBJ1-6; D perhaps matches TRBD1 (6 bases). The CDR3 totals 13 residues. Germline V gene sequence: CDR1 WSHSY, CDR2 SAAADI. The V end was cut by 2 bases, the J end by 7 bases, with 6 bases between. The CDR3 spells CASSETGNSPLHF. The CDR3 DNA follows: TGCGCCAGCAGTGAGACAGGGAATTCACCCCTCCACTTT.

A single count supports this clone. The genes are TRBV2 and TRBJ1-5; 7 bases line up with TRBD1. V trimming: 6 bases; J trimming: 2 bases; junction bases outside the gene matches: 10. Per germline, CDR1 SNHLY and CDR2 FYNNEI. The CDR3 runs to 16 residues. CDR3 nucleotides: TGTGCCAGCAGGGGAAACAGGGGCGCAGGCAATCAGCCCCAGCATTTT. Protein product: CASRGNRGAGNQPQHF.

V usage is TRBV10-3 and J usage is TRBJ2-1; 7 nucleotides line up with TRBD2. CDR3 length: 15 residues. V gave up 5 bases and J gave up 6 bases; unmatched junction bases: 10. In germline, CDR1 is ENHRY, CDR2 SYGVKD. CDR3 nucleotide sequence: TGTGCCATCAGTCCGCTAGCGGACCCAGGCAATGAGCAGTTCTTC. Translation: CAISPLADPGNEQFF.

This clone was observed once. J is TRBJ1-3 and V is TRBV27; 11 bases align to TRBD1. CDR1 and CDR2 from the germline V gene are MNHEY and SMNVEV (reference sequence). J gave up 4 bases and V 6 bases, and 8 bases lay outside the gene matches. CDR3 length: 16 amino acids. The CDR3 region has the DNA TGTGCCAGCAGCCCCGGACAGGGGGCAAACGGAAACACCATATATTTT. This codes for CASSPGQGANGNTIYF.

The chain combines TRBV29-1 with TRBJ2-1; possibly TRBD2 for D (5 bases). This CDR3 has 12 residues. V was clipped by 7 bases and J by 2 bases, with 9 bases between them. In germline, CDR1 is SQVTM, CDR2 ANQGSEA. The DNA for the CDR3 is TGCAGCGCCCCACTAGCCTACAATGAGCAGTTCTTC. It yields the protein CSAPLAYNEQFF.

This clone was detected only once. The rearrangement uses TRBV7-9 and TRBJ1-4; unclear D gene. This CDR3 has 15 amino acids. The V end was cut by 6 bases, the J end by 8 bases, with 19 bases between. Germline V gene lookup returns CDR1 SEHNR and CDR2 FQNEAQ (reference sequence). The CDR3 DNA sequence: TGTGCCAGCAGGGCGGGTATAACTAACCAGGAAAAACTGTTTTTT. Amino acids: CASRAGITNQEKLFF.

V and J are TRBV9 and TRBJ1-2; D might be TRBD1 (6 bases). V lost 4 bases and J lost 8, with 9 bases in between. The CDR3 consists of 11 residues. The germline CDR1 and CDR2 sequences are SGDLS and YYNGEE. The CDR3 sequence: CASSSRGGYTF. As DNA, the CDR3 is TGTGCCAGCAGCTCCAGGGGCGGCTACACCTTC.

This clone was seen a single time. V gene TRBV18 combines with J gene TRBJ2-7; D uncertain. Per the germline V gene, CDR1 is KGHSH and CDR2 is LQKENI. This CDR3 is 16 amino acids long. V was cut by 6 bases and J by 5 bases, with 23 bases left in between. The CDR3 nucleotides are TGTGCCAGCTCCGCCCTCGCACAGCCAGTGAGTGACGAGCAGTACTTC. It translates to CASSALAQPVSDEQYF.

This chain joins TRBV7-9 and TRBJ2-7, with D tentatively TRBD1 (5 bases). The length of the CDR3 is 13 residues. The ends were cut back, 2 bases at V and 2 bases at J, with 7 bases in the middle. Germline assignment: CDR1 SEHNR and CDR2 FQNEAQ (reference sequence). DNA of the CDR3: TGTGCCAGCAGCTTACCAGGGCCCTACGAGCAGTACTTC. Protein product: CASSLPGPYEQYF.

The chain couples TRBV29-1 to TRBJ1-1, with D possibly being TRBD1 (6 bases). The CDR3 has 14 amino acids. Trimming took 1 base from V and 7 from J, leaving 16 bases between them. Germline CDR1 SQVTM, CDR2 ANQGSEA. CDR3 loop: CSVEVSTGLFEAFF. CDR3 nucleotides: TGCAGCGTTGAAGTATCGACAGGACTGTTTGAAGCTTTCTTT.

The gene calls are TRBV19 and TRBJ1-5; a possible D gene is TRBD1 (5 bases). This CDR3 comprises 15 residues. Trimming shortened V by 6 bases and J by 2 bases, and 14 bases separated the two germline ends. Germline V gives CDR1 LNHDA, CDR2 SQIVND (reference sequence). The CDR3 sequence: CASSRAQERNQPQHF. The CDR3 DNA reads TGTGCCAGTAGCCGTGCACAGGAGCGCAATCAGCCCCAGCATTTT.

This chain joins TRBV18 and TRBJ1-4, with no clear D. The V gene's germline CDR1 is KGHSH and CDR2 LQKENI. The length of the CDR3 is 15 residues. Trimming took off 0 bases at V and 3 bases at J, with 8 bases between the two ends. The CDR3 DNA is TGTGCCAGCTCACCACCGAGACAAGCTAATGAAAAACTGTTTTTT. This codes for CASSPPRQANEKLFF.

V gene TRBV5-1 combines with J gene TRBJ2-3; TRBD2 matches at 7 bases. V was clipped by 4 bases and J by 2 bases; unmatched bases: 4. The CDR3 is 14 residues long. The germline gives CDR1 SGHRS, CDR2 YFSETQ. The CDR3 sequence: CASSSGIITDTQYF. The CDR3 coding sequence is TGCGCCAGCAGCAGCGGGATAATCACAGATACGCAGTATTTT.

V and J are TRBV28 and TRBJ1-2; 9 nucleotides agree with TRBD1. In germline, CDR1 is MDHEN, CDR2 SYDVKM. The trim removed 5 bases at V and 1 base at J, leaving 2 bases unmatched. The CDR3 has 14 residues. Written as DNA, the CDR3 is TGTGCCAGCAGTCACAGGGGGCGTAACTATGGCTACACCTTC. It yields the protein CASSHRGRNYGYTF.

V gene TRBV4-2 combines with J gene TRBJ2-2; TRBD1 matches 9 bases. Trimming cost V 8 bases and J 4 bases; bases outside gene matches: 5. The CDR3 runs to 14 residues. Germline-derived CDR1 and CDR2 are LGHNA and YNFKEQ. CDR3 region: CASCTGGITGELFF. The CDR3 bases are TGTGCCAGCTGTACAGGGGGCATCACCGGGGAGCTGTTTTTT.

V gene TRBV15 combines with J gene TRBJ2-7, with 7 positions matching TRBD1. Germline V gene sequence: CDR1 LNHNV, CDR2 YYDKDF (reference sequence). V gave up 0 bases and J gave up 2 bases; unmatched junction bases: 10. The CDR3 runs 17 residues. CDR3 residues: CATSRDPPGTVTYEQYF. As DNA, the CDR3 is TGTGCCACCAGCAGAGATCCTCCGGGGACAGTTACCTACGAGCAGTACTTC.

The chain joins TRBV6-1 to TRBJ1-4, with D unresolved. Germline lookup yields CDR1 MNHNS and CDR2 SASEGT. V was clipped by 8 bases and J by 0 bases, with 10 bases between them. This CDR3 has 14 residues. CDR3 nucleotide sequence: TGTGCCAGCCGGGGAGGCGCAACTAATGAAAAACTGTTTTTT. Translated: CASRGGATNEKLFF.